This entry lists 26 T cell receptor beta chains sequenced from one sample in a study of blood T cell repertoires in COVID-19. Clones were sequenced by immunoSEQ multiplex PCR, and TCRdb holds only the in-frame ones, with some missing. This sample yields some 270,000 clones, of which about nine tenths are seen a single time; 1.7% belongs to the top ten. Sequencing was performed on PBMCs or T cells enriched from blood (not recorded which). All receptors come from a woman aged 40 to 50 who had recovered from COVID-19.

The V and J genes are TRBV12-3 or TRBV12-4 and TRBJ2-7; no definite D call. V shed 1 base and J shed 3 bases, with 7 bases lying between them. The CDR3 extends over 13 amino acids. The CDR3 sequence: CASSLGLYYEQYF. Here the CDR3 DNA reads TGTGCCAGCAGTTTAGGACTCTACTACGAGCAGTACTTC.

The J gene is TRBJ2-1, the V gene TRBV29-1, with D perhaps matching TRBD1 (6 bases). Germline V lookup: CDR1 SQVTM, CDR2 ANQGSEA. V was shortened by 5 bases and J by 2 bases, with 22 bases between the two germline ends. This CDR3 is 17 amino acids long. The CDR3, as DNA: TGCAGCGTTCCCTCCCGGCCCACGGGACAAACCTACAATGAGCAGTTCTTC. It encodes CSVPSRPTGQTYNEQFF.

The chain carries TRBV18 and TRBJ2-1, with D possibly being TRBD1 (5 bases). This CDR3 region has 15 residues. Germline V lookup: CDR1 KGHSH, CDR2 LQKENI. V lost 1 base and J lost 6, with 13 bases in between. The CDR3 nucleotides are TGTGCCAGCTCACCACTACAGGAAATAGGCAATGAGCAGTTCTTC. This encodes CASSPLQEIGNEQFF.

The chain has TRBV10-2 and TRBJ2-1, with 10 bases lining up with TRBD2. This CDR3 is 16 amino acids long. In germline, CDR1 is WSHSY, CDR2 SAAADI. The ends lost 5 bases at V and 3 bases at J; junction bases unmatched: 7. The CDR3 nucleotides read TGCGCCAGCAGTCAACCGGGACTAGCGTACTACAATGAGCAGTTCTTC. Translated, it gives CASSQPGLAYYNEQFF.

The chain has TRBV4-2 and TRBJ1-3, with D perhaps matching TRBD1 (5 bases). The V end was cut by 3 bases, the J end by 1 base, with 10 bases between. CDR1 is LGHNA, CDR2 YNFKEQ, per germline. The CDR3 totals 15 residues. CDR3 residues: CASSQEGRSGNTIYF. Here the CDR3 DNA reads TGTGCCAGCAGCCAGGAGGGGAGATCTGGAAACACCATATATTTT.

The J gene is TRBJ2-5, the V gene TRBV18, with a tentative D call TRBD2 (5 bases). In germline, CDR1 is KGHSH, CDR2 LQKENI. Between the trimmed V and J ends, which lost 6 bases and 3 bases, there was a span of 14 bases. The CDR3 is 14 residues long. This CDR3 is CASSSTPSKETQYF. The CDR3 nucleotides read TGTGCCAGCTCCTCAACCCCTAGCAAAGAGACCCAGTACTTC.

The chain carries TRBV18 and TRBJ1-1; the D gene is possibly TRBD1 (5 bases). Germline V gene data show CDR1 as KGHSH and CDR2 as LQKENI. CDR3 length: 14 amino acids. Trimming stripped 8 bases from V and 3 bases from J, with 16 bases between. CDR3 bases: TGTGCCAGCCTTCAGGGAGGAGGGTACACTGAAGCTTTCTTT. Residues: CASLQGGGYTEAFF.

The chain couples TRBV18 to TRBJ1-2, with 7 bases matching TRBD1. The germline V gene encodes CDR1 KGHSH and CDR2 LQKENI. The CDR3 consists of 15 residues. V dropped 1 base and J dropped 5; count of bases not matched to a gene: 7. CDR3 region: CASSPRDSPTYGYTF. CDR3 bases: TGTGCCAGCTCACCACGGGACAGTCCAACATATGGCTACACCTTC. Looking up the rest from reference TRBV18 and TRBJ1-2 gives the full variable domain: NAGVMQNPRHLVRRRGQEARLRCSPMKGHSHVYWYRQLPEEGLKFMVYLQKENIIDESGMPKERFSAEFPKEGPSILRIQQVVRGDSAAYFCASSPRDSPTYGYTFGSGTRLTVV.

The genes are TRBV9 and TRBJ2-1, with 9 bases fitting TRBD2. Germline V gene lookup returns CDR1 SGDLS and CDR2 YYNGEE. The CDR3 consists of 16 residues. Trimming at V came to 0 bases and at J to 5 bases, leaving 6 bases not matched to a gene. CDR3 protein: CASSVGPGTSNNEQFF. DNA of the CDR3: TGTGCCAGCAGCGTAGGTCCAGGGACTAGCAACAATGAGCAGTTCTTC.

The V gene is TRBV5-6, the J gene TRBJ1-1; D uncertain. Between the trimmed V and J ends, which lost 2 bases and 2 bases, there was a span of 10 bases. This CDR3 contains 14 residues. Germline V lookup: CDR1 SGHDT, CDR2 YYEEEE. The DNA for the CDR3 is TGTGCCAGCAGCTTAGTCTCAGTAAACACTGAAGCTTTCTTT. Translated, it gives CASSLVSVNTEAFF.

CDR3 bases: TGTGCCATCAGGGATACCGGGACATACAACACTGAAGCTTTCTTT. This encodes CAIRDTGTYNTEAFF. V is TRBV10-3 and J is TRBJ1-1, with D maybe TRBD1 (6 bases). There are 15 residues in the CDR3. The V end lost 6 bases, the J end lost 2 bases, and 16 bases lay between the germline ends. Germline CDR1 and CDR2: ENHRY and SYGVKD.

This clone was seen a few times. This chain links TRBV10-1 with TRBJ1-2; D unresolved. The V end was cut by 0 bases, the J end by 4 bases, with 9 bases between. CDR3 length: 14 residues. From germline, CDR1 is WNHNN and CDR2 SYGVQD (reference sequence). CDR3 in DNA: TGCGCCAGCAGTGAGTCGGGCAGACCCTATGGCTACACCTTC. This encodes CASSESGRPYGYTF.

This chain connects TRBV2 to TRBJ1-4; D call uncertain. CDR3 length: 14 amino acids. Germline V gene lookup returns CDR1 SNHLY and CDR2 FYNNEI. Trimming removed 3 bases from V and 8 bases from J, with 13 bases in between. In DNA form, the CDR3 reads TGTGCCAGCAGTGAGCGGCTGGCCGGAGAAAAACTGTTTTTT. It codes for CASSERLAGEKLFF.

This sequence joins TRBV5-1 and TRBJ1-2; 7 nucleotides line up with TRBD1. Germline-derived CDR1 and CDR2 are SGHRS and YFSETQ. The CDR3 runs 15 residues. The trim removed 1 base at V and 6 bases at J, leaving 9 bases unmatched. The CDR3 coding sequence is TGCGCCAGCAGCTTGAGGGCAGGGGGTCCGGATGGCTACACCTTC. Amino acids: CASSLRAGGPDGYTF.

V usage is TRBV9 and J usage is TRBJ2-2; D might be TRBD2 (6 bases). This CDR3 contains 14 residues. The V gene's germline CDR1 is SGDLS and CDR2 YYNGEE. The V gene lost 0 bases and the J gene lost 7 bases, with 10 bases spanning the gap. The CDR3: CASSVVGGGGELFF. The CDR3 DNA reads TGTGCCAGCAGCGTAGTGGGAGGAGGCGGGGAGCTGTTTTTT. The full variable domain, in which reference TRBV9 and TRBJ2-2 provide the parts outside the CDR3, is DSGVTQTPKHLITATGQRVTLRCSPRSGDLSVYWYQQSLDQGLQFLIQYYNGEERAKGNILERFSAQQFPDLHSELNLSSLELGDSALYFCASSVVGGGGELFFGEGSRLTVL.

The chain couples TRBV5-4 to TRBJ1-3; D gene uncertain. The CDR3 consists of 14 residues. V lost 5 bases and J lost 2, with 11 bases in between. In germline, CDR1 is SGHNT, CDR2 YYREEE (reference sequence). The CDR3 loop reads CASSSREAGNTIYF. CDR3 DNA sequence: TGTGCCAGCAGTTCTAGAGAGGCTGGAAACACCATATATTTT.

The V and J genes are TRBV19 and TRBJ1-5; TRBD1 matches at 7 bases. In germline, CDR1 is LNHDA, CDR2 SQIVND (reference sequence). Trimming at V came to 3 bases and at J to 0 bases, leaving 5 bases not matched to a gene. This CDR3 has 16 amino acids. CDR3 in amino acids: CASSIGTAHSNQPQHF. The CDR3 DNA sequence: TGTGCCAGTAGTATTGGGACAGCCCATAGCAATCAGCCCCAGCATTTT. Filled out from reference TRBV19 and TRBJ1-5, the complete variable domain reads DGGITQSPKYLFRKEGQNVTLSCEQNLNHDAMYWYRQDPGQGLRLIYYSQIVNDFQKGDIAEGYSVSREKKESFPLTVTSAQKNPTAFYLCASSIGTAHSNQPQHFGDGTRLSIL.

CDR3: CASSPSLTGGAHSPLHF. DNA of the CDR3: TGTGCCAGCTCACCAAGCTTGACAGGGGGCGCCCATTCACCCCTCCACTTT. V is TRBV18 and J is TRBJ1-6, with 10 bases identical to TRBD1. This CDR3 is 17 amino acids long. Germline V gives CDR1 KGHSH, CDR2 LQKENI. The V gene end was trimmed by 2 bases and the J gene end by 8 bases; junction bases not matched to a gene: 9.

The chain combines TRBV23-1 with TRBJ1-5; D possibly corresponds to TRBD1 (6 bases). Being an ORF, TRBV23-1 has a function that is uncertain. CDR3 length equals 18 residues. V was shortened by 0 bases and J by 10 bases, with 25 bases between the two germline ends. CDR3 DNA sequence: TGCGCCAGCAGTCAATCCTTCTTTGAACAGGGCGTTATCAGCCCCCAGCATTTT. It codes for CASSQSFFEQGVISPQHF.

This rearrangement joins TRBV27 to TRBJ2-2; no definite D call. Trimming took off 2 bases at V and 7 bases at J, with 11 bases between the two ends. The CDR3 has 14 amino acids. Germline CDR1 and CDR2: MNHEY and SMNVEV (reference sequence). This chain's CDR3 is CASSLNRHFGELFF. CDR3 sequence (DNA): TGTGCCAGCAGTTTAAATCGTCACTTCGGGGAGCTGTTTTTT.

CDR3 DNA sequence: TGTGCCAGCAGCGTTTCGGGACAGGGGTTCCAAACTAATGAAAAACTGTTTTTT. Protein product: CASSVSGQGFQTNEKLFF. The V call is TRBV9, the J call TRBJ1-4, with 10 nucleotides matching TRBD1. The CDR3 sequence is 18 residues long. J gave up 1 base and V 2 bases, and 8 bases lay outside the gene matches. Per the germline V gene, CDR1 is SGDLS and CDR2 is YYNGEE.

Concerning this clone itself: Other DNA sequences within the sample encode an identical CDR3. The chain combines TRBV5-1 with TRBJ2-3; 7 bases map to TRBD2. V gave up 0 bases and J gave up 1 base; unmatched junction bases: 5. Germline V gene lookup returns CDR1 SGHRS and CDR2 YFSETQ. The CDR3 runs to 16 residues. The CDR3 protein is CASSLAPGGGTDTQYF. Written as DNA, the CDR3 is TGCGCCAGCAGCTTGGCCCCGGGGGGTGGCACAGATACGCAGTATTTT.

V gene TRBV5-1 combines with J gene TRBJ2-1; TRBD2 matches at 15 bases. The CDR3 covers 15 residues. Germline CDR1 reads SGHRS; CDR2 reads YFSETQ. V trimming: 4 bases; J trimming: 12 bases; junction bases outside the gene matches: 8. The CDR3 region has the DNA TGCGCCAGCAGCCCAAGGACTAGCGGGGGGGCCTTGCAGTTCTTC. Amino acids: CASSPRTSGGALQFF.

This clone was counted a single time. This sequence joins TRBV13 and TRBJ1-5; no definite D call. The CDR3 runs to 13 residues. Per germline, CDR1 PRHDT and CDR2 FYEKMQ (reference sequence). V was shortened by 0 bases and J by 5 bases, with 5 bases between the two germline ends. Here the CDR3 DNA reads TGTGCCAGCAGCTTAGGGCGTTATCAGCCCCAGCATTTT. As protein: CASSLGRYQPQHF.

J is TRBJ2-2 and V is TRBV11-2; 8 nucleotides align to TRBD1. With 3 bases clipped from V and 7 bases from J, the junction kept 10 bases outside the gene matches. Germline V gene data show CDR1 as SGHAT and CDR2 as FQNNGV. The CDR3 contains 16 residues. In DNA form, the CDR3 reads TGTGCCAGCAGCTTCCGACAGGGGTCCTTTGTCGGGGAGCTGTTTTTT. It yields the protein CASSFRQGSFVGELFF.

The gene calls are TRBV2 and TRBJ1-2, with D possibly matching TRBD1 (5 bases). The CDR3 is made up of 13 amino acids. V was pared by 3 bases and J by 6 bases, with 11 bases between. Per the germline V gene, CDR1 is SNHLY and CDR2 is FYNNEI. The CDR3 region is CASSDFAGDGYTF. Here the CDR3 DNA reads TGTGCCAGCAGTGACTTTGCGGGGGATGGCTACACCTTC.